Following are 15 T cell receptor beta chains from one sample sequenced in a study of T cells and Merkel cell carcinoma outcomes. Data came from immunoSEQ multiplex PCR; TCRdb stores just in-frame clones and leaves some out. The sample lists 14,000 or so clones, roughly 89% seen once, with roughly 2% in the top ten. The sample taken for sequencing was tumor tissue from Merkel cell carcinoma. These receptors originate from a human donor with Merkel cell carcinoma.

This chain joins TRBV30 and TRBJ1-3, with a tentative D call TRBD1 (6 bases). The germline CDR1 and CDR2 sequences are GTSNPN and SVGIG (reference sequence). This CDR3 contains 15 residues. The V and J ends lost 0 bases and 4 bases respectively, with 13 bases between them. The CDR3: CAWSVQGFPGNTIYF. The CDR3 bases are TGTGCCTGGAGTGTACAGGGTTTTCCGGGAAACACCATATATTTT.

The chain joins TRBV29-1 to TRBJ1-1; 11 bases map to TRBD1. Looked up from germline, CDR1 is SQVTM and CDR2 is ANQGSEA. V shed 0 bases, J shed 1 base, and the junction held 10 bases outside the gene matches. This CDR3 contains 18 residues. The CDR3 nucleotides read TGCAGCGTTGAAGATCAGGACAGGGGGCCCCCGGGGAACACTGAAGCTTTCTTT. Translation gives CSVEDQDRGPPGNTEAFF.

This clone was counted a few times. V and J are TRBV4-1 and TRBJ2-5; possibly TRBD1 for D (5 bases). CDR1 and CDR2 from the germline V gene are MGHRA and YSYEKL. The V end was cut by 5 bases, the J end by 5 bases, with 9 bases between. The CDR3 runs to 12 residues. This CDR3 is CASSSKGETQYF. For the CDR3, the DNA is TGCGCCAGCAGCTCAAAGGGGGAGACCCAGTACTTC.

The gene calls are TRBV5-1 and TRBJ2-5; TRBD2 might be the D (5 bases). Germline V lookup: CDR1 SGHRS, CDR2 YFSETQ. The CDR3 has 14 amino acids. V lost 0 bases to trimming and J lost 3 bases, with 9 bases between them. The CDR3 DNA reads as TGCGCCAGCAGCTTGGATTCGGGGAAAGAGACCCAGTACTTC. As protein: CASSLDSGKETQYF.

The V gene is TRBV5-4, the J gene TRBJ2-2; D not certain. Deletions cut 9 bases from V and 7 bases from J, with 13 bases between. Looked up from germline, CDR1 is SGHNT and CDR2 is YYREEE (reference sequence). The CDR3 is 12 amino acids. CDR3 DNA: TGTGCCACCCAGCTTCAGCGCGGGGAGCTGTTTTTT. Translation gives CATQLQRGELFF.

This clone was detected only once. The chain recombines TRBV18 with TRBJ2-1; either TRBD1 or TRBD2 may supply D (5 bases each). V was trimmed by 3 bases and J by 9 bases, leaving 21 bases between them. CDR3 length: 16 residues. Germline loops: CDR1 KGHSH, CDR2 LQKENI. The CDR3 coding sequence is TGTGCCAGCTCACCGCGGGCGGCAGGGATTTCGGGTGAGCAGTTCTTC. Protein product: CASSPRAAGISGEQFF.

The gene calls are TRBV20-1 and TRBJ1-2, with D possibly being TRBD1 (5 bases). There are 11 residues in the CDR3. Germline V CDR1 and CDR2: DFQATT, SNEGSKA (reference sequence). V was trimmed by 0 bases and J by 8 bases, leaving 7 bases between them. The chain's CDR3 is CSAREGHGYTF. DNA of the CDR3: TGCAGTGCTAGAGAGGGGCACGGCTACACCTTC.

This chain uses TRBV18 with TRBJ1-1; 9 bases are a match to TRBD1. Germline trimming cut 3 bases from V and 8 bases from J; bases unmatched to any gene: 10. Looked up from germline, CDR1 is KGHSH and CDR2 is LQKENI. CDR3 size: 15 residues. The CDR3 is CASSPRGQGAREAFF. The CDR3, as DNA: TGTGCCAGCTCACCCCGGGGACAGGGAGCACGAGAAGCTTTCTTT. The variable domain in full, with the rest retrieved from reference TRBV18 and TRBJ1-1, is NAGVMQNPRHLVRRRGQEARLRCSPMKGHSHVYWYRQLPEEGLKFMVYLQKENIIDESGMPKERFSAEFPKEGPSILRIQQVVRGDSAAYFCASSPRGQGAREAFFGQGTRLTVV.

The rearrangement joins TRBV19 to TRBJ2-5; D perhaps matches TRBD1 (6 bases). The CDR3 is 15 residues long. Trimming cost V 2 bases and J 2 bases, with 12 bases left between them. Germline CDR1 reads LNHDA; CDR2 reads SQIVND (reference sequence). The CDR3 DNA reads TGTGCCAGTAGTATACAACAGGGAACTCAAGAGACCCAGTACTTC. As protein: CASSIQQGTQETQYF.

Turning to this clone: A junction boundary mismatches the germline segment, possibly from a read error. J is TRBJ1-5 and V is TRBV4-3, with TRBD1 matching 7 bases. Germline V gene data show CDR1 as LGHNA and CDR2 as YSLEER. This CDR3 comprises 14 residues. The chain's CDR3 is CANSYGQDNQPQHF. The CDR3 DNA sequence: TGCGCCAACAGCTACGGACAGGACAATCAGCCCCAGCATTTT.

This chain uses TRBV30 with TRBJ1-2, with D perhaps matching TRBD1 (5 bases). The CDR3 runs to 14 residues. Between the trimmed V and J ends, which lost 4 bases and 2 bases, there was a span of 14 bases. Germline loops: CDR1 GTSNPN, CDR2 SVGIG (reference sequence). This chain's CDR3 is CAWNLYRTNYGYTF. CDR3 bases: TGTGCCTGGAATCTATACCGGACAAACTATGGCTACACCTTC.

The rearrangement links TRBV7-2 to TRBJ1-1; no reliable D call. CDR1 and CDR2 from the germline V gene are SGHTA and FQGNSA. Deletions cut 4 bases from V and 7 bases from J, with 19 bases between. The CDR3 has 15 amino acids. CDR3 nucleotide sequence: TGTGCCAGCAGCTCCCCCCCGGGCGGTTGGGTTGAAGCTTTCTTT. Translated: CASSSPPGGWVEAFF.

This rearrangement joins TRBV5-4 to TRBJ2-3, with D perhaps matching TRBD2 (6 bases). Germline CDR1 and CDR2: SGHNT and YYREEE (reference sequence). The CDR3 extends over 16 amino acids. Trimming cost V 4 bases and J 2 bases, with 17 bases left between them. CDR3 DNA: TGTGCCAGCAGCCACGGCGGGGATAGAATCACAGATACGCAGTATTTT. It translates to CASSHGGDRITDTQYF.

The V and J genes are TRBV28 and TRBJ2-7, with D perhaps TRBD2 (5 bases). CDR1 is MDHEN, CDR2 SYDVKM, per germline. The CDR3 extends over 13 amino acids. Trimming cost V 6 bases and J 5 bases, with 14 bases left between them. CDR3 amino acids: CASSQTTGDEQYF. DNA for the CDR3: TGTGCCAGCAGCCAAACTACCGGGGACGAGCAGTACTTC.

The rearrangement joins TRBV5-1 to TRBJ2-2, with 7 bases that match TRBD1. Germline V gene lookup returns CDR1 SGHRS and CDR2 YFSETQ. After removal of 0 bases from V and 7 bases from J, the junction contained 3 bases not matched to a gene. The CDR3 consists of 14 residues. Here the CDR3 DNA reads TGCGCCAGCAGCTTGGACAGGGGCTACGGGGAGCTGTTTTTT. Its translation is CASSLDRGYGELFF.